Listed below are T cell receptor beta chains from one sample, sequenced in a study of blood T cell repertoires in COVID-19. Measured with immunoSEQ multiplex PCR; TCRdb has only the in-frame clones, and not every one. The table lists around 170,000 clones, more than 70% of them singletons. The sample was PBMCs or T cells enriched from blood (not recorded which). The receptors originated from a woman aged 25-40 years who had recovered from COVID-19. Each CDR3 is given with its conserved first and last residue. D genes are given only for firm matches. For some rows the clone size is stated as once, few or many, or as a class when expanded; others skip it.

clone_size: few
v_call: TRBV18
d_call: NA
j_call: TRBJ1-2
cdr3_aa: CASSPMGAWGYTF
cdr3_nt: TGTGCCAGCTCACCAATGGGGGCTTGGGGCTACACCTTC

clone_size: NA
v_call: TRBV19
d_call: NA
j_call: TRBJ1-2
cdr3_aa: CASSQRFTGPTNYGYTF
cdr3_nt: TGTGCCAGTAGTCAGAGATTCACAGGGCCCACTAACTATGGCTACACCTTC

clone_size: NA
v_call: TRBV5-3
d_call: TRBD2
j_call: TRBJ2-1
cdr3_aa: CARSLRREEDNEQFF
cdr3_nt: TGTGCCAGAAGCTTGCGTCGGGAGGAGGACAATGAGCAGTTCTTC

clone_size: NA
v_call: TRBV7-9
d_call: TRBD2
j_call: TRBJ2-7
cdr3_aa: CASSTDMRESYEQYF
cdr3_nt: TGTGCCAGCAGCACAGACATGCGGGAGTCCTACGAGCAGTACTTC

clone_size: NA
v_call: TRBV12-3/TRBV12-4
d_call: NA
j_call: TRBJ1-5
cdr3_aa: CASMVQGNQPQHF
cdr3_nt: TGTGCCAGCATGGTTCAGGGAAATCAGCCCCAGCATTTT

clone_size: NA
v_call: TRBV25-1
d_call: NA
j_call: TRBJ2-7
cdr3_aa: CASSEWGGGEQYF
cdr3_nt: TGTGCCAGCAGTGAATGGGGGGGCGGCGAGCAGTACTTC

clone_size: NA
v_call: TRBV19
d_call: NA
j_call: TRBJ2-1
cdr3_aa: CASSTGLARAYNEQFF
cdr3_nt: TGTGCCAGTAGTACGGGACTGGCCCGAGCCTACAATGAGCAGTTCTTC

clone_size: NA
v_call: TRBV2
d_call: TRBD2
j_call: TRBJ2-1
cdr3_aa: CASSPRGGSGMNNEQFF
cdr3_nt: TGTGCCAGCAGTCCCCGGGGGGGTAGCGGGATGAACAATGAGCAGTTCTTC

clone_size: NA
v_call: TRBV28
d_call: NA
j_call: TRBJ1-5
cdr3_aa: CASIPRPNQPQHF
cdr3_nt: TGTGCCAGCATCCCCAGGCCTAATCAGCCCCAGCATTTT

clone_size: NA
v_call: TRBV11-2
d_call: NA
j_call: TRBJ2-7
cdr3_aa: CASSLGHGAYEQYF
cdr3_nt: TGTGCCAGCAGCTTAGGACACGGGGCCTACGAGCAGTACTTC

clone_size: NA
v_call: TRBV19
d_call: NA
j_call: TRBJ2-1
cdr3_aa: CASSSYNEQFF
cdr3_nt: TGTGCCAGTAGTTCGTACAATGAGCAGTTCTTC

clone_size: NA
v_call: TRBV6-6
d_call: NA
j_call: TRBJ2-3
cdr3_aa: CASRHWTGGTDTQYF
cdr3_nt: TGTGCCAGCAGACACTGGACGGGGGGCACAGATACGCAGTATTTT

clone_size: NA
v_call: TRBV9
d_call: TRBD2
j_call: TRBJ2-1
cdr3_aa: CASSVGSSGSNEQFF
cdr3_nt: TGTGCCAGCAGCGTAGGATCTAGCGGGAGTAATGAGCAGTTCTTC

clone_size: NA
v_call: TRBV30
d_call: NA
j_call: TRBJ1-1
cdr3_aa: CAWSAGRVGAFF
cdr3_nt: TGTGCCTGGAGTGCCGGGCGGGTAGGTGCTTTCTTT

clone_size: NA
v_call: TRBV30
d_call: NA
j_call: TRBJ1-5
cdr3_aa: CAWSVDSNQPQHF
cdr3_nt: TGTGCCTGGAGTGTGGACAGTAATCAGCCCCAGCATTTT

clone_size: NA
v_call: TRBV27
d_call: NA
j_call: TRBJ1-3
cdr3_aa: CASRQSHKGAGNTIYF
cdr3_nt: TGTGCCAGCAGACAGTCTCACAAGGGAGCTGGAAACACCATATATTTT

clone_size: NA
v_call: TRBV5-1
d_call: TRBD1
j_call: TRBJ1-2
cdr3_aa: CASSSGQGASGGYTF
cdr3_nt: TGCGCCAGCAGCTCCGGACAGGGGGCGTCTGGTGGCTACACCTTC

clone_size: NA
v_call: TRBV6-5
d_call: TRBD2
j_call: TRBJ2-1
cdr3_aa: CASSYSGGPYNEQFF
cdr3_nt: TGTGCCAGCAGTTACTCGGGAGGGCCCTACAATGAGCAGTTCTTC

clone_size: NA
v_call: TRBV6-5
d_call: NA
j_call: TRBJ2-3
cdr3_aa: CASSPQQGTDTQYF
cdr3_nt: TGTGCCAGCAGCCCACAGCAGGGTACAGATACGCAGTATTTT

clone_size: NA
v_call: TRBV4-1
d_call: NA
j_call: TRBJ2-2
cdr3_aa: CASSQSLANTGELFF
cdr3_nt: TGCGCCAGCAGCCAATCTCTAGCGAACACCGGGGAGCTGTTTTTT